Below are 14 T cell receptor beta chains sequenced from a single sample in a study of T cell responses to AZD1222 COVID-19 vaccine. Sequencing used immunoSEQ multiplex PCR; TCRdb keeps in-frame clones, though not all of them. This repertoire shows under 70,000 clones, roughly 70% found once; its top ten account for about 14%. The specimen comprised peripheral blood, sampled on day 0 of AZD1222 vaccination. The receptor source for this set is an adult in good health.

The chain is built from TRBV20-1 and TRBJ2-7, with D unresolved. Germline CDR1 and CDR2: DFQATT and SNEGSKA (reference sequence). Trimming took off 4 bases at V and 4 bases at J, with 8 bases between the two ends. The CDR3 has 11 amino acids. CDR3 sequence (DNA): TGCAGTGCTAACGGAGATTACGAGCAGTACTTC. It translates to CSANGDYEQYF.

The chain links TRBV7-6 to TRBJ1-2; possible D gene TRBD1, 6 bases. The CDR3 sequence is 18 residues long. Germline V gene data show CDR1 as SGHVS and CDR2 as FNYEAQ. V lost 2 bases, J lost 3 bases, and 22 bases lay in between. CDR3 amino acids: CASSLNPTAPEGDYGYTF. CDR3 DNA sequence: TGTGCCAGCAGCTTAAACCCGACAGCTCCCGAGGGGGACTATGGCTACACCTTC. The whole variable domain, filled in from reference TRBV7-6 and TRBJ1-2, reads GAGVSQSPRYKVTKRGQDVALRCDPISGHVSLYWYRQALGQGPEFLTYFNYEAQQDKSGLPNDRFSAERPEGSISTLTIQRTEQRDSAMYRCASSLNPTAPEGDYGYTFGSGTRLTVV.

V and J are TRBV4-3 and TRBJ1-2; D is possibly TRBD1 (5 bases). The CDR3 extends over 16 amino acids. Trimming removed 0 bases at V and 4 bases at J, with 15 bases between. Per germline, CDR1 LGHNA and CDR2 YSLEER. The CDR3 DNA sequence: TGCGCCAGCAGCCAAGATCGGGGCGACGGCTTCTATGGCTACACCTTC. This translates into CASSQDRGDGFYGYTF.

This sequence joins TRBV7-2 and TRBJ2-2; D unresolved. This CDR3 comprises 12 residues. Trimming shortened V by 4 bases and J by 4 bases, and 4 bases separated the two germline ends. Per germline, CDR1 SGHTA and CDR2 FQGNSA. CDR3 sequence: CASSSLTGELFF. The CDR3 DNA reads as TGTGCCAGCAGCTCGCTCACCGGGGAGCTGTTTTTT.

DNA for the CDR3: TGTGCCAGCAGTTACTCAGCAGGGTTTGGCTACACCTTC. Encoded protein: CASSYSAGFGYTF. This chain uses TRBV6-2 or TRBV6-3 with TRBJ1-2, with TRBD1 as a possible D gene (5 bases). Germline V gene lookup returns CDR1 MNHEY and CDR2 SVGEGT. V gave up 0 bases and J gave up 7 bases, with 9 bases separating them. This CDR3 has 13 residues.

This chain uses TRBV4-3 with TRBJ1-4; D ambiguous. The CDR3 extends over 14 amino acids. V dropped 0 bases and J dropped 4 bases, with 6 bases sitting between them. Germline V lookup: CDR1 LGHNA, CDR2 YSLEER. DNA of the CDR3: TGCGCCAGCAGCCAAGAACACGTTAATGAAAAACTGTTTTTT. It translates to CASSQEHVNEKLFF.

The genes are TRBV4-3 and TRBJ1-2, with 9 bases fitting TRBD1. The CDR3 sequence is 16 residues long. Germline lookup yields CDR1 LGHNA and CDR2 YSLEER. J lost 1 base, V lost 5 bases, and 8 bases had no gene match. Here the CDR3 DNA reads TGCGCCAGCAGCTCCGGGACAGGGCCTATTAACTATGGCTACACCTTC. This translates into CASSSGTGPINYGYTF.

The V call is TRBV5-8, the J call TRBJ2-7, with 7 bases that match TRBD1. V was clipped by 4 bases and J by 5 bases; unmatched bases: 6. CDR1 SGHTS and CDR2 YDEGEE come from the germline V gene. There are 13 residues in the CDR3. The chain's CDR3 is CASSPTGSDEQYF. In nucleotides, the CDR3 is TGTGCCAGCAGCCCGACAGGGTCCGACGAGCAGTACTTC. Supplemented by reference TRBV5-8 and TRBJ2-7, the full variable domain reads EAGVTQSPTHLIKTRGQQATLRCSPISGHTSVYWYQQALGLGLQFLLWYDEGEERNRGNFPPRFSGRQFPNYSSELNVNALELEDSALYLCASSPTGSDEQYFGPGTRLTVT.

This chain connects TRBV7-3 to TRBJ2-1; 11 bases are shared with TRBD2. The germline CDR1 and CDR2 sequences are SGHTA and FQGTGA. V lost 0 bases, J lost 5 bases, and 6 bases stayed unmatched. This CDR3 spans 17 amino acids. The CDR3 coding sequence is TGTGCCAGCAGCTTAACTAGCGGGGGGGCCGATAACAATGAGCAGTTCTTC. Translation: CASSLTSGGADNNEQFF.

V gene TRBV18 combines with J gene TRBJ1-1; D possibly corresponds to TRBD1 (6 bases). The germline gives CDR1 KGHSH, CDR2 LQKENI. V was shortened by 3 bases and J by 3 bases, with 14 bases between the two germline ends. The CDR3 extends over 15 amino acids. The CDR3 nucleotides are TGTGCCAGCTCACCCTCACAGGGTACGGACACTGAAGCTTTCTTT. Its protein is CASSPSQGTDTEAFF.

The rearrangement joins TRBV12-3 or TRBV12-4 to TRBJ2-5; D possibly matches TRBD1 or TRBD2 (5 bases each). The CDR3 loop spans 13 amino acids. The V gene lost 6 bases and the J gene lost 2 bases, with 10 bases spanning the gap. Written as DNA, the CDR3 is TGTGCCAGCAGCCGGGACCAACAAGAGACCCAGTACTTC. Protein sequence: CASSRDQQETQYF.

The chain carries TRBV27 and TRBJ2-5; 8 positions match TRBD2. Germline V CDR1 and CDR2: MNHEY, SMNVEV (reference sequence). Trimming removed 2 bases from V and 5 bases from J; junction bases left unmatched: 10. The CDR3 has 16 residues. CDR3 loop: CASSLALPGLGETQYF. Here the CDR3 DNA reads TGTGCCAGCAGTTTAGCCTTACCGGGACTAGGGGAGACCCAGTACTTC.

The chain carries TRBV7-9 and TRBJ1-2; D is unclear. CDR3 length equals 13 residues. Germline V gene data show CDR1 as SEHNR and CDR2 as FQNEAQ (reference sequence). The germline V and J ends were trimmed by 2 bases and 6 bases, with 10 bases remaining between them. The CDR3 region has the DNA TGTGCCAGCAGCTTACAGGTTACCAATGGCTACACCTTC. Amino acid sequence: CASSLQVTNGYTF.

This CDR3 is CASTLGDRGRGYTF. The CDR3 coding sequence is TGTGCCAGCACCCTCGGGGACAGGGGTAGAGGCTACACCTTC. The chain employs TRBV9 and TRBJ1-2; the match to TRBD1 covers 10 bases. Per germline, CDR1 SGDLS and CDR2 YYNGEE. This CDR3 region has 14 residues. The ends lost 6 bases at V and 8 bases at J; junction bases unmatched: 10.